This TCR beta chain was sequenced during a study of patients and donors after allogeneic stem cell transplantation (dated by TCRdb to 2020 to 2021). The CDR3 starts with the cysteine, ends with the phenylalanine, and has 14 residues. Only the CDR3 part of the read is kept: 42 bases, read in frame from the first base. V lost 10 bases and J lost 7 bases, and the count of bases not matched to a germline gene is 10. The protocol used for the library was RT-PCR. TCRdb shows the sequencer as NextSeq 550. In-frame beta chains were kept once TCRdb had trimmed the public reads at Q25 with fastp and called clones with MiXCR. Entries are consolidated by CDR3 protein sequence, retaining the most common genes and DNA. The sample table shows 920,000 or so distinct CDR3 sequences, and approximately 18% are seen once. 5% to 7.5% of the sample belongs to the ten largest clones. This clonotype was recorded a few times. Its antigen remains undetermined. The record has no base qualities; no much larger clone is one base away.

This sequence originates from a human donor who was either an allogeneic HSCT recipient or a stem cell or donor lymphocyte infusion donor (not recorded which). It is not recorded whose cells these are; they may come from a transplant donor. Sequenced input: blood, either unsorted or a sorted T cell fraction (not recorded which). The V and J segments used are TRBV12-3 or TRBV12-4 and TRBJ2-2, and 9 junctional nucleotides match TRBD1. This receptor carries the CDR3 CATYRDRVGGELFF. Here is the DNA: TGTGCCACCTACCGGGACAGGGTCGGCGGGGAGCTGTTTTTT.